This T cell receptor beta chain was sequenced during a study of T cell changes during pregnancy in multiple sclerosis. The CDR3 is 18 amino acids. The V end was cut by 0 bases, the J end by 2 bases, with 18 bases between. The germline CDR1 and CDR2 sequences are SGHRS and YFSETQ. The protocol was immunoSEQ multiplex PCR, while the TCRdb copy is restricted to in-frame clones and leaves out a portion. The table records approximately 68,000 clones, roughly nine tenths of them present only once. This rearrangement joins TRBV5-1 to TRBJ1-3, with D perhaps TRBD1 (6 bases). This receptor was identified in a female donor with multiple sclerosis, enrolled in a pregnancy study. Sample: peripheral blood, taken in the second trimester of pregnancy. CDR3 sequence: CASSLEGGLVGTGNTIYF. The CDR3 DNA reads as TGCGCCAGCAGCTTGGAGGGGGGGCTGGTAGGCACTGGAAACACCATATATTTT.